Below, one TCR beta chain is given with its context. Its antigen is not identified. The data are from a study of shared clonotypes between healthy human individuals. The study's findings and limits: The naive CD4 repertoires of a handful of donors were compared, and 5% to 6.5% of clonotypes were shared.

Profiling relied on immunoSEQ multiplex PCR, and the TCRdb table lists in-frame clones only, not all of them. The sample has millions of clones, roughly 92% seen once. V lost 5 bases and J 7 bases, leaving 17 bases between the germline ends. CDR3 length equals 15 residues. Germline loops: CDR1 SGHAT, CDR2 FQNNGV. Sequenced material: naive CD4+ T cells sorted from blood. Subset defined: CD45RA+ positively selected. This chain connects TRBV11-2 to TRBJ1-4; D might be TRBD1 (6 bases). This clonotype originated in a young man in good health. CDR3 amino acids: CASSPGTKVGEKLFF. In nucleotides, the CDR3 is TGTGCCAGCAGCCCAGGGACAAAAGTGGGTGAAAAACTGTTTTTT.